This T cell receptor beta chain was identified during a study of T cell responses to AZD1222 COVID-19 vaccine. For the study at large: Second-dose recipients at about 4 or about 12 weeks were treated as one pooled group.

A remark on this clone: The antigen is unknown.

The assay was immunoSEQ multiplex PCR, and TCRdb's table has in-frame clones only and misses some. The table lists roughly 150,000 clones, over 75% of them singletons, with about 1.3% in the top ten. Study outcomes and limitations: Two AZD1222 administrations were followed by greater Spike-specific TCR breadth and depth. Clonal diversity may have been underestimated in mostly white British donors. Variant regions that are unmutated are reportedly the target of nearly half of spike-specific TCRs.

J gave up 8 bases and V 6 bases, and 9 bases lay outside the gene matches. This CDR3 has 14 residues. Looked up from germline, CDR1 is SEHNR and CDR2 is FQNEAQ (reference sequence). This receptor was identified in an adult in good health. This chain links TRBV7-9 with TRBJ2-1; 8 bases fit TRBD2. The sequencing here drew on peripheral blood, taken on day 0 of AZD1222 vaccination. For the CDR3, the DNA is TGTGCCAGCAGGGCGAGCGGGAGCTTCTATGAGCAGTTCTTC. Amino acid sequence: CASRASGSFYEQFF.